The 25 T cell receptor beta chains in this list originate from one sample, sequenced in a study of blood T cell repertoires in COVID-19 (dated by TCRdb to between 2020 and 2021). Preparation of the library involved the immunoSEQ multiplex PCR assay. TCRdb's version of the immuneACCESS table is confined to in-frame rearrangements and falls short of the full clone set. An unresolved V gene accounts for under half of the shortfall where checked; the remainder is of unknown origin. Within this sample are 97,000 or so clones, with around nine tenths of them counted one time only. Roughly 2% of the sample is in the top ten clones. The sequenced sample consisted of peripheral blood. Source of these receptors: a man in his forties or fifties with active COVID-19.

The chain recombines TRBV9 with TRBJ2-1; TRBD2 matches 13 bases. From germline, CDR1 is SGDLS and CDR2 YYNGEE. The CDR3 is 15 amino acids. Trimming cost V 1 base and J 9 bases; bases outside gene matches: 4. CDR3 protein: CASSVTLAGGSEQFF. The CDR3 DNA is TGTGCCAGCAGCGTAACACTAGCGGGGGGGAGTGAGCAGTTCTTC.

V gene TRBV5-1 combines with J gene TRBJ2-5; unclear D gene. CDR1 and CDR2 from the germline V gene are SGHRS and YFSETQ. The CDR3 loop spans 14 amino acids. Trimming took off 4 bases at V and 4 bases at J, with 14 bases between the two ends. The CDR3 loop is CASSRAQNGETQYF. CDR3 DNA sequence: TGCGCCAGCAGCCGCGCACAGAACGGAGAGACCCAGTACTTC. Full variable domain (remainder filled in from reference TRBV5-1 and TRBJ2-5): KAGVTQTPRYLIKTRGQQVTLSCSPISGHRSVSWYQQTPGQGLQFLFEYFSETQRNKGNFPGRFSGRQFSNSRSEMNVSTLELGDSALYLCASSRAQNGETQYFGPGTRLLVL.

J is TRBJ2-3 and V is TRBV30, with unresolved D. This CDR3 spans 13 amino acids. Trimming removed 2 bases at V and 1 base at J, with 7 bases between. Germline CDR1 reads GTSNPN; CDR2 reads SVGIG (reference sequence). This CDR3 is CAWSMTGTDTQYF. CDR3 sequence (DNA): TGTGCCTGGAGTATGACTGGCACAGATACGCAGTATTTT.

The chain links TRBV11-2 to TRBJ2-1; 8 bases map to TRBD2. The junction had 7 bases not matched to a gene; V was cut back by 4 bases and J by 5 bases. The CDR3 is 15 amino acids. Germline assignment: CDR1 SGHAT and CDR2 FQNNGV. The chain's CDR3 is CASSSRGGFNNEQFF. The CDR3 DNA reads TGTGCCAGCAGCTCCCGGGGGGGCTTCAACAATGAGCAGTTCTTC.

This clone was seen a single time. The rearrangement links TRBV2 to TRBJ2-5, with D tentatively TRBD2 (6 bases). CDR1 is SNHLY, CDR2 FYNNEI, per germline. Trimming removed 7 bases from V and 4 bases from J, with 13 bases in between. The CDR3 has 13 amino acids. CDR3 sequence (DNA): TGTGCCAGCACCCCGCCCGGGGGAGAGACCCAGTACTTC. This translates into CASTPPGGETQYF.

The chain carries TRBV6-1 and TRBJ1-1, with D unclear. V lost 2 bases, J lost 1 base, and 8 bases lay in between. The CDR3 is 14 residues long. The germline V gene encodes CDR1 MNHNS and CDR2 SASEGT. CDR3 coding DNA: TGTGCCAGCAGTGAAATAGCGGAGAACACTGAAGCTTTCTTT. This sequence encodes CASSEIAENTEAFF.

This clone has more than one count but fewer than ten. This chain connects TRBV5-1 to TRBJ2-7; 7 positions agree with TRBD1. The CDR3 consists of 14 residues. Germline V CDR1 and CDR2: SGHRS, YFSETQ. V lost 4 bases and J lost 5; bases outside the gene matches: 9. CDR3 loop: CASSPDRDVHEQYF. In nucleotides, the CDR3 is TGCGCCAGCAGCCCCGACAGGGACGTCCACGAGCAGTACTTC.

The V gene is TRBV2, the J gene TRBJ1-6; 8 bases line up with TRBD1. CDR3 size: 15 residues. V lost 10 bases and J lost 7; bases outside the gene matches: 12. The germline V gene encodes CDR1 SNHLY and CDR2 FYNNEI. The CDR3 sequence is CATNRGKRENSPLHF. The CDR3 region has the DNA TGTGCCACCAACAGGGGGAAGCGGGAAAATTCACCCCTCCACTTT.

The genes are TRBV6-2 or TRBV6-3 and TRBJ2-3; D not certain. V lost 5 bases and J 11 bases, leaving 11 bases between the germline ends. Germline V CDR1 and CDR2: MNHEY, SVGEGT. The CDR3 is made up of 11 amino acids. The CDR3 region has the DNA TGTGCCAGCAGTCGGAGACTCCAGCAGTATTTT. As protein: CASSRRLQQYF.

This rearrangement joins TRBV5-1 to TRBJ1-1, with TRBD1 as a possible D gene (6 bases). With 0 bases removed from V and 3 bases from J, the gap between germline ends came to 9 bases. The CDR3 is 14 amino acids. Germline CDR1 is SGHRS and CDR2 is YFSETQ. CDR3 amino acids: CASSLAGQYTEAFF. CDR3 DNA: TGCGCCAGCAGCTTGGCAGGACAGTACACTGAAGCTTTCTTT. Complete variable domain (other parts from reference TRBV5-1 and TRBJ1-1): KAGVTQTPRYLIKTRGQQVTLSCSPISGHRSVSWYQQTPGQGLQFLFEYFSETQRNKGNFPGRFSGRQFSNSRSEMNVSTLELGDSALYLCASSLAGQYTEAFFGQGTRLTVV.

J is TRBJ2-1 and V is TRBV7-3; D gene uncertain. Trimming removed 5 bases from V and 10 bases from J, with 15 bases in between. This CDR3 spans 13 amino acids. The V gene's germline CDR1 is SGHTA and CDR2 FQGTGA. The CDR3 loop reads CASSQSTVGEQFF. DNA for the CDR3: TGTGCCAGCAGCCAGTCGACTGTTGGAGAGCAGTTCTTC. Filled out from reference TRBV7-3 and TRBJ2-1, the complete variable domain reads GAGVSQTPSNKVTEKGKYVELRCDPISGHTALYWYRQSLGQGPEFLIYFQGTGAADDSGLPNDRFFAVRPEGSVSTLKIQRTERGDSAVYLCASSQSTVGEQFFGPGTRLTVL.

This sequence joins TRBV9 and TRBJ2-2, with D possibly matching TRBD1 (6 bases). Germline V gives CDR1 SGDLS, CDR2 YYNGEE. Trimming took off 5 bases at V and 3 bases at J, with 14 bases between the two ends. The CDR3 length is 15 residues. The DNA for the CDR3 is TGTGCCAGCAGGACACAGGGATTGGACACCGGGGAGCTGTTTTTT. Translated, it gives CASRTQGLDTGELFF.

The CDR3 spells CAWSPTTAGGARDTQYF. The CDR3 region has the DNA TGTGCCTGGAGTCCAACCACGGCGGGGGGGGCTAGGGATACGCAGTATTTT. V and J are TRBV30 and TRBJ2-3; 9 nucleotides align to TRBD2. The germline gives CDR1 GTSNPN, CDR2 SVGIG (reference sequence). The CDR3 has 17 residues. The junction had 15 bases not matched to a gene; V was cut back by 2 bases and J by 6 bases.

The V and J genes are TRBV7-2 and TRBJ2-7, with 8 bases aligning to TRBD1. After removal of 3 bases from V and 1 base from J, the junction contained 2 bases not matched to a gene. Germline values: CDR1 SGHTA, CDR2 FQGNSA. This CDR3 is 14 amino acids long. The CDR3 loop reads CASSFDRGSYEQYF. DNA of the CDR3: TGTGCCAGCAGCTTCGACAGGGGTTCCTACGAGCAGTACTTC.

The sample holds a few counts of this clone. The V call is TRBV5-8, the J call TRBJ1-4, with 9 bases identical to TRBD1. CDR1 and CDR2 from the germline V gene are SGHTS and YDEGEE. This CDR3 spans 16 amino acids. Losses at the gene ends were 0 bases for V and 4 bases for J; bases not matched to a gene: 4. The CDR3 nucleotides are TGTGCCAGCAGCTTGGTATTGGGACAGGGTAATGAAAAACTGTTTTTT. Its translation is CASSLVLGQGNEKLFF.

The chain is built from TRBV2 and TRBJ1-6, with D uncertain. V lost 2 bases and J lost 12, with 23 bases in between. The CDR3 loop spans 17 amino acids. CDR1 is SNHLY, CDR2 FYNNEI, per germline. The CDR3 sequence is CASSEQRRSGSSKPLHF. In DNA form, the CDR3 reads TGTGCCAGCAGTGAACAACGGAGGTCGGGCTCTTCCAAACCCCTCCACTTT. Full variable domain (remainder filled in from reference TRBV2 and TRBJ1-6): EPEVTQTPSHQVTQMGQEVILRCVPISNHLYFYWYRQILGQKVEFLVSFYNNEISEKSEIFDDQFSVERPDGSNFTLKIRSTKLEDSAMYFCASSEQRRSGSSKPLHFGNGTRLTVT.

V usage is TRBV12-3 or TRBV12-4 and J usage is TRBJ2-3; D is undetermined. Trimming removed 5 bases at V and 6 bases at J, with 12 bases between. The CDR3 totals 13 residues. In nucleotides, the CDR3 is TGTGCCAGCAGTCTTAACTTCGGGGATACGCAGTATTTT. It specifies CASSLNFGDTQYF.

The V gene is TRBV6-2 or TRBV6-3, the J gene TRBJ1-5; TRBD1 is a possible D gene (6 bases). Trimming shortened V by 2 bases and J by 6 bases, and 11 bases separated the two germline ends. Per germline, CDR1 MNHEY and CDR2 SVGEGT. CDR3 size: 14 residues. This chain's CDR3 is CASSYTGGVQPQHF. CDR3 in DNA: TGTGCCAGCAGTTACACTGGGGGCGTTCAGCCCCAGCATTTT.

This clone was observed a handful of times. J is TRBJ1-2 and V is TRBV7-9; unclear D gene. CDR3 size: 14 residues. V lost 5 bases and J 5 bases, leaving 15 bases between the germline ends. Germline V gene data show CDR1 as SEHNR and CDR2 as FQNEAQ (reference sequence). The CDR3 loop reads CASSAVQERYGYTF. CDR3 nucleotides: TGTGCCAGCAGCGCGGTCCAGGAGCGGTATGGCTACACCTTC.

The chain is built from TRBV6-6 and TRBJ2-7, with D possibly being TRBD2 (6 bases). In germline, CDR1 is MNHNY, CDR2 SVGAGI (reference sequence). V lost 5 bases to trimming and J lost 4 bases, with 18 bases between them. The CDR3 totals 15 residues. This CDR3 reads CASSPGRWRVYEQYF. As DNA, the CDR3 is TGTGCCAGCAGTCCCGGACGTTGGAGGGTGTACGAGCAGTACTTC.

The genes are TRBV4-3 and TRBJ1-6, with 8 positions matching TRBD1. Germline lookup yields CDR1 LGHNA and CDR2 YSLEER. V was pared by 3 bases and J by 7 bases, with 5 bases of the junction left unmatched. This CDR3 is built from 15 residues. The CDR3 loop reads CASSHPGTGNSPLHF. The CDR3 region has the DNA TGCGCCAGCAGCCACCCCGGGACAGGCAATTCACCCCTCCACTTT.

The V gene is TRBV7-9, the J gene TRBJ2-7; TRBD1 aligns across 7 bases. V dropped 3 bases and J dropped 7; count of bases not matched to a gene: 3. Germline-derived CDR1 and CDR2 are SEHNR and FQNEAQ (reference sequence). The CDR3 is 12 amino acids. This chain's CDR3 is CASSLGQLEQYF. For the CDR3, the DNA is TGTGCCAGCAGCTTGGGACAGCTAGAGCAGTACTTC.

This chain joins TRBV4-2 and TRBJ2-4; 9 nucleotides agree with TRBD2. The CDR3 extends over 14 amino acids. The junction had 7 bases not matched to a gene; V was cut back by 4 bases and J by 9 bases. Germline CDR1 LGHNA, CDR2 YNFKEQ. CDR3 in amino acids: CASSLGLARGIQYF. The CDR3 DNA sequence: TGTGCCAGCAGCCTCGGACTAGCGCGGGGCATTCAGTACTTC.

This chain uses TRBV11-2 with TRBJ2-5; 7 bases map to TRBD1. The CDR3 has 16 amino acids. Germline CDR1 and CDR2: SGHAT and FQNNGV. The V segment lost 0 bases and the J segment 0 bases; nucleotides outside the gene matches: 4. The CDR3 DNA sequence: TGTGCCAGCAGCTTAGATGGCAGGGGGTACCAAGAGACCCAGTACTTC. Amino acids: CASSLDGRGYQETQYF. The full variable domain, its missing parts supplied by reference TRBV11-2 and TRBJ2-5, is EAGVAQSPRYKIIEKRQSVAFWCNPISGHATLYWYQQILGQGPKLLIQFQNNGVVDDSQLPKDRFSAERLKGVDSTLKIQPAKLEDSAVYLCASSLDGRGYQETQYFGPGTRLLVL.

The chain is built from TRBV11-3 and TRBJ1-4, with no clear D. The germline V gene has CDR1 SGHNT and CDR2 YENEEA. The CDR3 consists of 13 residues. V was shortened by 4 bases and J by 8 bases, with 11 bases between the two germline ends. Here the CDR3 DNA reads TGTGCCAGCAGCTACTCGTCCGGGGAAAAACTGTTTTTT. Protein: CASSYSSGEKLFF.